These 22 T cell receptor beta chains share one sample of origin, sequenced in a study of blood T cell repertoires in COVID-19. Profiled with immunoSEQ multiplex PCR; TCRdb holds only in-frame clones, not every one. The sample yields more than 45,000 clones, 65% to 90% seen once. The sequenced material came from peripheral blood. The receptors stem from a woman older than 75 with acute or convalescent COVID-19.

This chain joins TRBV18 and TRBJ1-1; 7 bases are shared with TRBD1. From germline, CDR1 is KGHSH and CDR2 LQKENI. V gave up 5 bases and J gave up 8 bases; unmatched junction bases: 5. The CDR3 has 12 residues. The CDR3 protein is CASSDNRGEAFF. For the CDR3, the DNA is TGTGCCAGCTCAGATAACAGGGGCGAAGCTTTCTTT.

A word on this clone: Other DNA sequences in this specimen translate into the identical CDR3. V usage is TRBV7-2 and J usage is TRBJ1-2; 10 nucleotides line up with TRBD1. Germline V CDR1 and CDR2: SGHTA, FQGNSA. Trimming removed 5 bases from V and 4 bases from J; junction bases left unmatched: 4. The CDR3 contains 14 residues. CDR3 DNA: TGTGCCAGCAGCCTCGGACAGGGGGGCTATGGCTACACCTTC. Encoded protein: CASSLGQGGYGYTF.

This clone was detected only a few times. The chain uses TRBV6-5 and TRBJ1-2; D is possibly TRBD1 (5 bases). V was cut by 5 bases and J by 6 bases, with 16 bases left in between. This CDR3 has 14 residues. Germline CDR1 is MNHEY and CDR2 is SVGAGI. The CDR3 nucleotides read TGTGCCAGCAGTCCCAATTTGGGGGGAAATGGCTACACCTTC. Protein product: CASSPNLGGNGYTF.

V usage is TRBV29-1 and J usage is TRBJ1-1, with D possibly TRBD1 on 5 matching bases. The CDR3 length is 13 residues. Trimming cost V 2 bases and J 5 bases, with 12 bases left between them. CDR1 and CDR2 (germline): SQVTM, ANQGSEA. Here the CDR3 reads CSVELTQGTEAFF. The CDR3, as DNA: TGCAGCGTTGAATTGACTCAGGGAACTGAAGCTTTCTTT. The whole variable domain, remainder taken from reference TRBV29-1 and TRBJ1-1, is SAVISQKPSRDICQRGTSLTIQCQVDSQVTMMFWYRQQPGQSLTLIATANQGSEATYESGFVIDKFPISRPNLTFSTLTVSNMSPEDSSIYLCSVELTQGTEAFFGQGTRLTVV.

The CDR3 is CAWSRDSLGEQYF. CDR3 DNA: TGTGCCTGGAGTCGCGACAGCCTCGGCGAGCAGTACTTC. V and J are TRBV30 and TRBJ2-7; a weak D match, TRBD1 (5 bases). The CDR3 is 13 amino acids. Germline loops: CDR1 GTSNPN, CDR2 SVGIG (reference sequence). V lost 2 bases to trimming and J lost 6 bases, with 14 bases between them.

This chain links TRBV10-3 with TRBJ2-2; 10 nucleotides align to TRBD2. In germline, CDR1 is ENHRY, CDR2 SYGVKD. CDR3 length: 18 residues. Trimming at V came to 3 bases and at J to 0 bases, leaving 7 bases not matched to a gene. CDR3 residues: CAISERAGGPSNTGELFF. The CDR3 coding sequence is TGTGCCATCAGTGAACGAGCGGGGGGGCCGTCGAACACCGGGGAGCTGTTTTTT.

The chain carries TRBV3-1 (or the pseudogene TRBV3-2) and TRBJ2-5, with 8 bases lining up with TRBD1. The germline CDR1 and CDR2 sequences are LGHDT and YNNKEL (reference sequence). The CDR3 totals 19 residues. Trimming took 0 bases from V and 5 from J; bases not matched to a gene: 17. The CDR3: CASSQDSFPGQGRPETQYF. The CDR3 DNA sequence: TGTGCCAGCAGCCAAGATTCTTTCCCAGGACAGGGACGGCCCGAGACCCAGTACTTC.

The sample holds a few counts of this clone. The CDR3 spells CASRDGERSNQPQHF. CDR3 sequence (DNA): TGCGCCAGCAGAGACGGGGAAAGGAGCAATCAGCCCCAGCATTTT. V gene TRBV10-1 combines with J gene TRBJ1-5; the D is unclear. This CDR3 is built from 15 residues. Trimming stripped 6 bases from V and 1 base from J, with 13 bases between. Germline V gene lookup returns CDR1 WNHNN and CDR2 SYGVQD (reference sequence).

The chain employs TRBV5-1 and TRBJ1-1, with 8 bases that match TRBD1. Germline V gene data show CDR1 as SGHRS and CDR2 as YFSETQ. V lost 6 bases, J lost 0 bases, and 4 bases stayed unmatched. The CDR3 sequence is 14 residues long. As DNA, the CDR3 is TGCGCCAGCAACCCGGACAGGGTGAACACTGAAGCTTTCTTT. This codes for CASNPDRVNTEAFF.

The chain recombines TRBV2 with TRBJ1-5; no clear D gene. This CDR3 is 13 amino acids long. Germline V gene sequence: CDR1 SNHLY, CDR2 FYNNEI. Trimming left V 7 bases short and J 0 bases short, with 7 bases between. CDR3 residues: CASKRYSNQPQHF. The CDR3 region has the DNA TGTGCCAGCAAGAGATATAGCAATCAGCCCCAGCATTTT. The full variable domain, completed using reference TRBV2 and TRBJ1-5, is EPEVTQTPSHQVTQMGQEVILRCVPISNHLYFYWYRQILGQKVEFLVSFYNNEISEKSEIFDDQFSVERPDGSNFTLKIRSTKLEDSAMYFCASKRYSNQPQHFGDGTRLSIL.

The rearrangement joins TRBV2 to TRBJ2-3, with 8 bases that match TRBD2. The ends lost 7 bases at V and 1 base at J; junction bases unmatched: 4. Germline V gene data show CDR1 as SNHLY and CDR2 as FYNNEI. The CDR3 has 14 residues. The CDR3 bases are TGTGCCAGCAAGTTCGGGGGGGGCACAGATACGCAGTATTTT. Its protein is CASKFGGGTDTQYF. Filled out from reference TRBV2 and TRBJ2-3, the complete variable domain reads EPEVTQTPSHQVTQMGQEVILRCVPISNHLYFYWYRQILGQKVEFLVSFYNNEISEKSEIFDDQFSVERPDGSNFTLKIRSTKLEDSAMYFCASKFGGGTDTQYFGPGTRLTVL.

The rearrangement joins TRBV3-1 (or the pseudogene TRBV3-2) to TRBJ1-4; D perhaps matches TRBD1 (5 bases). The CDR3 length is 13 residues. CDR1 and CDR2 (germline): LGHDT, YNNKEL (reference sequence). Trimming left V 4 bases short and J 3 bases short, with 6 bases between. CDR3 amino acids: CASSPGPNEKLFF. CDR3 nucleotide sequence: TGTGCCAGCAGCCCAGGGCCTAATGAAAAACTGTTTTTT.

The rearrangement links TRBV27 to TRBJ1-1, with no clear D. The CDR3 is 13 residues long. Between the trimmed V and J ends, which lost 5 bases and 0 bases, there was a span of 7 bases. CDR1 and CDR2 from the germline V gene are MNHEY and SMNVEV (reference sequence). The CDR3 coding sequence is TGTGCCAGCAGTCGACAAATGAACACTGAAGCTTTCTTT. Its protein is CASSRQMNTEAFF.

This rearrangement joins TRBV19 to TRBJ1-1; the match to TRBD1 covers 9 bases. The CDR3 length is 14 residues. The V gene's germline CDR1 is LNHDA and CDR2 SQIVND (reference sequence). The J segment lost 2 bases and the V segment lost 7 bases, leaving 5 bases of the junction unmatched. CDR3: CASTRQGVNTEAFF. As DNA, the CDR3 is TGTGCCAGTACTCGACAGGGGGTCAACACTGAAGCTTTCTTT. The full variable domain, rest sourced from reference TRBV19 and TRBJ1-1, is DGGITQSPKYLFRKEGQNVTLSCEQNLNHDAMYWYRQDPGQGLRLIYYSQIVNDFQKGDIAEGYSVSREKKESFPLTVTSAQKNPTAFYLCASTRQGVNTEAFFGQGTRLTVV.

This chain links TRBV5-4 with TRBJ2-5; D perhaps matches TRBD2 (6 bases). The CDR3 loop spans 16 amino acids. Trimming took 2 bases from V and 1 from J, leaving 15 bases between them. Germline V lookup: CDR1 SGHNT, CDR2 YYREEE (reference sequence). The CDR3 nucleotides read TGTGCCAGCAGCTTAAGTGGGCGGGGACCCCAAGAGACCCAGTACTTC. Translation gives CASSLSGRGPQETQYF.

CDR3 amino acids: CASSSGTSGDLETQYF. The DNA of the CDR3 is TGCGCCAGCAGCTCGGGGACTAGCGGGGACTTAGAGACCCAGTACTTC. The V call is TRBV5-1, the J call TRBJ2-5, with TRBD2 matching over 13 bases. Germline trimming cut 3 bases from V and 4 bases from J; bases unmatched to any gene: 6. This CDR3 has 16 amino acids. In germline, CDR1 is SGHRS, CDR2 YFSETQ.

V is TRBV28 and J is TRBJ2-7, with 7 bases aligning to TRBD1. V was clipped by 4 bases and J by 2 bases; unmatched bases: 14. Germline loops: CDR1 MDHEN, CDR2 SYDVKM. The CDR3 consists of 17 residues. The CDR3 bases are TGTGCCAGCAGTTCCCCGGGCATGAGGGGGCGAACCTACGAGCAGTACTTC. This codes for CASSSPGMRGRTYEQYF.

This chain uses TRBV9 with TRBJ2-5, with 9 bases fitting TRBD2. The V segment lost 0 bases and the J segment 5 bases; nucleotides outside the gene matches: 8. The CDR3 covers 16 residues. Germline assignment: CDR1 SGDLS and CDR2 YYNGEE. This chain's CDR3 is CASSVGPAGGVETQYF. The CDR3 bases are TGTGCCAGCAGCGTAGGGCCAGCGGGGGGCGTTGAGACCCAGTACTTC.

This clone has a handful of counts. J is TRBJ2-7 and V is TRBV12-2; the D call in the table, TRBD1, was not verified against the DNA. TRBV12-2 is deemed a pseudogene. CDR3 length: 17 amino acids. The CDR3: CASRLEWTGRISYEQYF. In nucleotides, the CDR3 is TGTGCAAGTCGCTTAGAATGGACAGGGCGAATCTCCTACGAGCAGTACTTC.

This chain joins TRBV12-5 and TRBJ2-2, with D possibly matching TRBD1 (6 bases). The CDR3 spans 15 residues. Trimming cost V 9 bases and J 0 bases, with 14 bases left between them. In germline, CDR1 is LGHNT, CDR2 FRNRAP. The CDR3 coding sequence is TGTGCTAGCCGAGGGGGAGCTTCGAACACCGGGGAGCTGTTTTTT. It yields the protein CASRGGASNTGELFF. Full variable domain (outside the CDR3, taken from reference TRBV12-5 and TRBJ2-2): DARVTQTPRHKVTEMGQEVTMRCQPILGHNTVFWYRQTMMQGLELLAYFRNRAPLDDSGMPKDRFSAEMPDATLATLKIQPSEPRDSAVYFCASRGGASNTGELFFGEGSRLTVL.

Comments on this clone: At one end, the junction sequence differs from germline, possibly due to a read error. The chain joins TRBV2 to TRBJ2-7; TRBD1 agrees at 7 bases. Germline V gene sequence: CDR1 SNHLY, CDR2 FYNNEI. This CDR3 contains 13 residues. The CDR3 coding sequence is TGTGCCCGCAGCCTGACAGGGACCTACGAGCAGTACTTC. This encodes CARSLTGTYEQYF.

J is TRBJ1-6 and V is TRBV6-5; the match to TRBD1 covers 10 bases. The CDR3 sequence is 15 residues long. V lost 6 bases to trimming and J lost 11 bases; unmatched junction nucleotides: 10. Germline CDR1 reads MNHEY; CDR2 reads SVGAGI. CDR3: CASSARDRGTTPLHF. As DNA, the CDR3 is TGTGCCAGCAGCGCCCGGGACAGGGGCACTACACCCCTCCACTTT.